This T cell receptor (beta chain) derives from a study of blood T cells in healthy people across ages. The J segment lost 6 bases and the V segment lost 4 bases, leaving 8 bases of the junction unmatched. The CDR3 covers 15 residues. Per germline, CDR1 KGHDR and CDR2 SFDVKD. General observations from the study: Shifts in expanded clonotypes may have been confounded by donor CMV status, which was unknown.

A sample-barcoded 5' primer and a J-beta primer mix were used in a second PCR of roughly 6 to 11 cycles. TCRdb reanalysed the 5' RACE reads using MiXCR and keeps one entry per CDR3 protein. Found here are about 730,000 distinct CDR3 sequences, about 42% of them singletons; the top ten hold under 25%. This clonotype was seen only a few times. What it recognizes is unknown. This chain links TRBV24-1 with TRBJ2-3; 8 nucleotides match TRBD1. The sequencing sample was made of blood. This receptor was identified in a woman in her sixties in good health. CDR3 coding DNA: TGTGCCACCAGTGACCTAAGGACAGGGTTGGATACGCAGTATTTT. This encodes CATSDLRTGLDTQYF.